This TCR beta chain originates from a study of T cell repertoires in cytomegalovirus infection. Whole-study context: CMV infection together with matching HLA type was indicated by public TCR beta signatures.

Germline V gives CDR1 SGHDT, CDR2 YYEEEE. CDR3 length equals 14 residues. V dropped 5 bases and J dropped 3 bases, with 14 bases sitting between them. One entry per CDR3 protein, called by TCRdb with MiXCR from the reads. This table has around 900,000 distinct CDR3 sequences, roughly 31% appearing once. On this clonotype itself: What it binds is unknown.

Study findings and constraints: Using cumulative public TCR beta family frequency, the authors identified those who carried CMV together with the relevant HLA. Ex vivo responses were dominated by HLA-C-restricted CMV-specific TCR beta clonotypes.

The TCR comes from a human donor in good health (CMV status not recorded). Some clones in this sample may be carry-over from other donors' samples. The chain links TRBV5-6 to TRBJ1-1, with unresolved D. The input for sequencing was cultured CD8+ T cells from PBMCs, taken from culture after CMV antigen stimulation. The chain's CDR3 is CASSLGTAHTEAFF. CDR3 coding DNA: TGTGCCAGCAGTCTGGGCACCGCCCACACTGAAGCTTTCTTT.